The 15 T cell receptor beta chains below all came from one sample that was sequenced in a study of T-cell memory formation after mild COVID-19. TCRdb analysed the 5' RACE reads with MiXCR anew, one entry per CDR3 protein. The repertoire consists of under 300,000 distinct CDR3 sequences, with roughly 15% occurring once and the leading ten covering about 3.5%. The sequencing input was PBMCs or a T cell subset sorted from them (not recorded which). These receptor sequences come from a young man who had mild COVID-19 (a few samples of this study predate the infection). Cell type and time point are not known.

V is TRBV20-1 and J is TRBJ2-7; D unclear. Trimming took 6 bases from V and 4 from J, leaving 10 bases between them. The CDR3 length is 11 residues. Germline lookup yields CDR1 DFQATT and CDR2 SNEGSKA (reference sequence). CDR3 in amino acids: CSAEFGYEQYF. In DNA form, the CDR3 reads TGCAGTGCCGAGTTTGGGTACGAGCAGTACTTC.

This chain joins TRBV10-3 and TRBJ1-1; 7 nucleotides line up with TRBD1. CDR1 and CDR2 from the germline V gene are ENHRY and SYGVKD. The CDR3 is 14 residues long. V dropped 8 bases and J dropped 2; count of bases not matched to a gene: 8. The chain's CDR3 is CAIRKQGRNTEAFF. The CDR3 bases are TGTGCCATCCGCAAACAGGGGCGCAACACTGAAGCTTTCTTT.

This clonotype was observed a handful of times. This chain connects TRBV10-3 to TRBJ2-3; TRBD1 aligns across 10 bases. The ends lost 4 bases at V and 1 base at J; junction bases unmatched: 5. CDR1 is ENHRY, CDR2 SYGVKD, per germline. CDR3 length: 16 residues. Here the CDR3 DNA reads TGTGCCATCAGTGGGGGACAGGGGTATGGCACAGATACGCAGTATTTT. Translating gives CAISGGQGYGTDTQYF.

This clonotype has at least ten counts. The J gene is TRBJ1-5, the V gene TRBV7-2, with D possibly being TRBD1 (6 bases). This CDR3 has 17 residues. From germline, CDR1 is SGHTA and CDR2 FQGNSA. V was pared by 0 bases and J by 4 bases, with 16 bases between. The CDR3 region has the DNA TGTGCCAGCAGCTTAGCGCATCTAGGACAGAGTAATCAGCCCCAGCATTTT. Amino acid sequence: CASSLAHLGQSNQPQHF. The full variable domain, completed using reference TRBV7-2 and TRBJ1-5, is GAGVSQSPSNKVTEKGKDVELRCDPISGHTALYWYRQSLGQGLEFLIYFQGNSAPDKSGLPSDRFSAERTGGSVSTLTIQRTQQEDSAVYLCASSLAHLGQSNQPQHFGDGTRLSIL.

The table lists this clonotype with a few counts. The V gene is TRBV5-6, the J gene TRBJ2-2; no reliable D call. Germline V gives CDR1 SGHDT, CDR2 YYEEEE. With 2 bases removed from V and 3 bases from J, the gap between germline ends came to 5 bases. The CDR3 spans 13 residues. CDR3 coding DNA: TGTGCCAGCAGCTTTTCCGACACCGGGGAGCTGTTTTTT. It yields the protein CASSFSDTGELFF.

There are many counts of this clonotype. This chain uses TRBV5-1 with TRBJ2-3, with unresolved D. Germline lookup yields CDR1 SGHRS and CDR2 YFSETQ. Trimming took off 0 bases at V and 0 bases at J, with 5 bases between the two ends. The CDR3 is 14 residues long. The CDR3 protein is CASSLEQSTDTQYF. CDR3 in DNA: TGCGCCAGCAGCTTGGAACAGAGCACAGATACGCAGTATTTT.

J is TRBJ2-5 and V is TRBV6-2 or TRBV6-3; D may match TRBD1 or TRBD2 (5 bases each). The CDR3 consists of 14 residues. CDR1 and CDR2 (germline): MNHEY, SVGEGT. Trimming took 5 bases from V and 2 from J, leaving 12 bases between them. In nucleotides, the CDR3 is TGTGCCAGCAGTAAAGGGGAGTCGCAAGAGACCCAGTACTTC. As protein: CASSKGESQETQYF.

The V call is TRBV9, the J call TRBJ1-2, with D possibly TRBD1 on 5 matching bases. This CDR3 region has 14 residues. V lost 0 bases, J lost 2 bases, and 8 bases lay in between. CDR1 and CDR2 from the germline V gene are SGDLS and YYNGEE. CDR3 nucleotides: TGTGCCAGCAGCGTAGATAGGGGCAACTATGGCTACACCTTC. This translates into CASSVDRGNYGYTF.

The chain employs TRBV5-1 and TRBJ2-1; 7 bases are a match to TRBD2. V was clipped by 2 bases and J by 3 bases; unmatched bases: 5. The germline CDR1 and CDR2 sequences are SGHRS and YFSETQ. The CDR3 spans 15 residues. CDR3 in DNA: TGCGCCAGCAGCTTTTCGGCGGGGGTCTACAATGAGCAGTTCTTC. Amino acid sequence: CASSFSAGVYNEQFF. Full variable domain (remainder filled in from reference TRBV5-1 and TRBJ2-1): KAGVTQTPRYLIKTRGQQVTLSCSPISGHRSVSWYQQTPGQGLQFLFEYFSETQRNKGNFPGRFSGRQFSNSRSEMNVSTLELGDSALYLCASSFSAGVYNEQFFGPGTRLTVL.

The chain carries TRBV6-5 and TRBJ1-6; 9 nucleotides line up with TRBD1. J was trimmed by 9 bases and V by 6 bases; bases with no gene match: 6. The V gene's germline CDR1 is MNHEY and CDR2 SVGAGI. The CDR3 is 14 amino acids. CDR3 sequence reads: CASSRGQGSSPLHF. CDR3 nucleotide sequence: TGTGCCAGCAGCAGGGGACAGGGAAGTTCACCCCTCCACTTT.

This clonotype was observed once. V and J are TRBV6-2 or TRBV6-3 and TRBJ2-2; D possibly corresponds to TRBD1 (6 bases). This CDR3 contains 14 residues. The ends were cut back, 6 bases at V and 2 bases at J, with 10 bases in the middle. Germline CDR1 is MNHEY and CDR2 is SVGEGT. This chain's CDR3 is CASRKGTNTGELFF. CDR3 bases: TGTGCCAGCAGAAAGGGGACAAACACCGGGGAGCTGTTTTTT.

The chain recombines TRBV12-3 or TRBV12-4 with TRBJ2-3, with no clear D. CDR3 length: 12 amino acids. V was trimmed by 6 bases and J by 4 bases, leaving 8 bases between them. The CDR3 sequence is CASRRTSDTQYF. The DNA of the CDR3 is TGTGCCAGCAGGAGGACCTCAGATACGCAGTATTTT.

This clonotype was seen only a few times. The genes are TRBV3-1 and TRBJ1-3; unclear D gene. V dropped 3 bases and J dropped 0 bases, with 6 bases sitting between them. The CDR3 covers 14 residues. The germline CDR1 and CDR2 sequences are LGHDT and YNNKEL (reference sequence). CDR3 nucleotides: TGTGCCAGCAGCCACAGCCCCTCTGGAAACACCATATATTTT. Protein sequence: CASSHSPSGNTIYF.

This chain joins TRBV28 and TRBJ2-3; D gene unclear. CDR1 and CDR2 (germline): MDHEN, SYDVKM. V lost 6 bases and J lost 5, with 9 bases in between. This CDR3 contains 12 residues. Here the CDR3 reads CASSTPGDTQYF. The CDR3 DNA follows: TGTGCCAGCAGCACCCCCGGAGATACGCAGTATTTT.

Ten or more counts support this clonotype. This chain connects TRBV5-1 to TRBJ2-3; 11 bases fit TRBD1. Unmatched junction bases numbered 4, after V lost 7 bases and J lost 3 bases. Germline lookup yields CDR1 SGHRS and CDR2 YFSETQ. This CDR3 region has 14 residues. The CDR3 loop reads CASYRDRGTDTQYF. The DNA for the CDR3 is TGCGCCAGCTACCGGGACAGGGGGACAGATACGCAGTATTTT.